A single T cell receptor (beta chain) is shown here with its context. TCRdb keeps only in-frame clones here, not all; method: immunoSEQ multiplex PCR. The data show 450,000 to 500,000 clones, approximately 86% seen once. Individuals aged about 18 to 89 years were recruited from 20 to 25 US areas. The data were obtained in a study of blood T cell repertoires in COVID-19. Trimming shortened V by 5 bases and J by 1 base, and 11 bases separated the two germline ends. CDR1 is MRHNA and CDR2 is SNTAGT in the germline V gene. The CDR3 is 15 amino acids. Source material: PBMCs or T cells enriched from blood (not recorded which). The J gene is TRBJ2-2, the V gene TRBV6-4, with D tentatively TRBD2 (6 bases). The source is a woman between 18 and 30 years old who had recovered from COVID-19. Written as DNA, the CDR3 is TGTGCCAGCAGTCGGGACTTCCAGAACACCGGGGAGCTGTTTTTT. Encoded protein: CASSRDFQNTGELFF.